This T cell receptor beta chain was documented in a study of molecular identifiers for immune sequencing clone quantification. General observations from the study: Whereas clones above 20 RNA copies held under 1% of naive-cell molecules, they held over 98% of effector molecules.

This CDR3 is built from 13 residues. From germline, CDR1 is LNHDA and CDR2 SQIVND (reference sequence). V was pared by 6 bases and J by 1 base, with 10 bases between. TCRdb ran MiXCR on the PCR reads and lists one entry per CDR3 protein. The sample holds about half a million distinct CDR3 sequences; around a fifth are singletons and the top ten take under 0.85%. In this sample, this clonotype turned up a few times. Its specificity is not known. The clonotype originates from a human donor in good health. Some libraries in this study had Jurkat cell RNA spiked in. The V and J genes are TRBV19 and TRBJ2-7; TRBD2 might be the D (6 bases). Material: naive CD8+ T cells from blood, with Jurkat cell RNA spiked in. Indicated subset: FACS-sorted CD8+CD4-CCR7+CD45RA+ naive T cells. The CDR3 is CASRDYVSYEQYF. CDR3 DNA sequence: TGTGCCAGTAGGGACTACGTTTCCTACGAGCAGTACTTC.